Listed below are T cell receptor beta chains from one sample, sequenced in a study of blood T cells in healthy people across ages. From the 5' RACE reads, TCRdb called clonotypes with MiXCR, one entry per CDR3 protein. This table has about 1.5 million distinct CDR3 sequences, approximately 38% appearing once. The sample was blood. The source is a woman between 18 and 29 years old in good health. CDR3s include the opening cysteine and the closing phenylalanine or tryptophan. The D gene is left open where the match is weak. Some rows mark clone size as missing; the rest say once, few, many or name a class of expanded clone.

few	-	TRBV29-1	TRBJ2-5	CSAERGQETQYF	TGCAGCGCTGAGAGAGGCCAAGAGACCCAGTACTTC
-	-	TRBV20-1	TRBJ2-1	CSARGNSPLGQFF	TGCAGTGCTAGGGGCAACTCACCTCTCGGGCAGTTCTTC
few	TRBD1	TRBV12-3/TRBV12-4	TRBJ2-1	CASSPGRQGDNEQFF	TGTGCCAGCAGTCCCGGCCGACAGGGGGACAATGAGCAGTTCTTC
few	-	TRBV21-1	TRBJ2-1	CASSCRERDRNEQFF	TGTGCCAGCAGCTGCAGGGAGAGGGACCGAAATGAGCAGTTCTTC
-	-	TRBV24-1	TRBJ1-2	CATSDGPGTGYTF	TGTGCCACCAGTGATGGACCGGGTACTGGCTACACCTTC
-	TRBD2	TRBV7-2	TRBJ2-5	CASSSRRTSSYNEQYF	TGTGCCAGCAGCTCCCGACGGACTAGCTCCTACAATGAGCAGTACTTC
few	TRBD1	TRBV12-3/TRBV12-4	TRBJ2-2	CATRIQGANTGELFF	TGTGCTACCCGGATTCAGGGGGCGAACACCGGGGAGCTGTTTTTT
few	-	TRBV9	TRBJ1-1	CASSVMSGSGTEAFF	TGTGCCAGCAGCGTAATGTCAGGTTCGGGAACTGAAGCTTTCTTT
-	TRBD2	TRBV6-1	TRBJ2-1	CASSKEASGGSYNEQFF	TGTGCCAGCAGTAAAGAAGCTAGCGGGGGCTCCTACAATGAGCAGTTCTTC
many	-	TRBV3-1	TRBJ2-7	CASSQESYEQYF	TGTGCCAGCAGCCAAGAAAGCTACGAGCAGTACTTC
once	-	TRBV6-1	TRBJ1-1	CASSVSGRSEAFF	TGTGCCAGCAGTGTATCGGGACGGAGCGAAGCTTTCTTT
-	TRBD1	TRBV20-1	TRBJ2-7	CSALDRDRVLSEQYF	TGCAGTGCCCTCGACCGGGACAGGGTTTTGAGCGAGCAGTACTTC
once	-	TRBV2	TRBJ2-3	CASSTYSLEVWTDTQYF	TGTGCCAGCAGTACCTACAGCCTTGAGGTGTGGACAGATACGCAGTATTTT
few	TRBD2	TRBV7-9	TRBJ2-3	CASSSPGLETDTQYF	TGTGCCAGCAGCTCCCCGGGACTAGAGACAGATACGCAGTATTTT
once	TRBD1	TRBV20-1	TRBJ2-3	CSASNRGLTDTQYF	TGCAGTGCTAGTAACAGGGGGCTAACGGATACGCAGTATTTT
-	-	TRBV12-3/TRBV12-4	TRBJ1-2	CASSLGKPGYTF	TGTGCCAGCAGTTTGGGCAAACCTGGCTACACCTTC
-	-	TRBV6-1	TRBJ1-5	CASSETGTDTRPQHF	TGTGCCAGCAGTGAAACGGGGACCGACACGAGGCCCCAGCATTTT